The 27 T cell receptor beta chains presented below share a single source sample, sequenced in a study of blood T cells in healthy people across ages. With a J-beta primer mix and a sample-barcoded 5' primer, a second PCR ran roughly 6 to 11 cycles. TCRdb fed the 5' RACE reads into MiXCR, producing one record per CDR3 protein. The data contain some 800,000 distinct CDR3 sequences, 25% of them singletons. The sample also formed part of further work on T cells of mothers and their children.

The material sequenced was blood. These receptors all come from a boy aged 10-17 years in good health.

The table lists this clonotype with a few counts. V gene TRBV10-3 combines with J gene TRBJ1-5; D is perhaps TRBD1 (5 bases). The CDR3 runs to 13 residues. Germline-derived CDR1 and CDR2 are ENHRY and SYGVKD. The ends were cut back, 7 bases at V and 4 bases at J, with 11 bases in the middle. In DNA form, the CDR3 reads TGTGCCATCACCAGGGAAGCGAATCAGCCCCAGCATTTT. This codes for CAITREANQPQHF.

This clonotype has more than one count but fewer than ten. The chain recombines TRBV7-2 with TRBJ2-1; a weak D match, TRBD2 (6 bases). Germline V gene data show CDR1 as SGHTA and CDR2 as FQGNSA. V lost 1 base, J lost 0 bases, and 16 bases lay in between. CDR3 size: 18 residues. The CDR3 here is CASSLEFAGTSSYNEQFF. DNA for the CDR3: TGTGCCAGCAGCTTAGAATTCGCGGGAACGAGCTCCTACAATGAGCAGTTCTTC.

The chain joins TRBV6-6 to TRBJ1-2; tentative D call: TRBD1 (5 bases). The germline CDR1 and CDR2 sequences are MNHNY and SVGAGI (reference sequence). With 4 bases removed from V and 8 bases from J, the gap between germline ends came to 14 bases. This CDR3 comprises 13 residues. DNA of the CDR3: TGTGCCAGCAGTTCATCCGGGGCCACGGGCTACACCTTC. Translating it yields CASSSSGATGYTF.

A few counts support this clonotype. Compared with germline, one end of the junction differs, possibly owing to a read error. The CDR3 loop reads CASSHGTGQETKYF. CDR3 coding DNA: TGCGCCAGCAGCCACGGGACAGGGCAAGAGACCAAGTACTTC. This chain connects TRBV4-3 to TRBJ2-5; 9 nucleotides align to TRBD1. The V gene's germline CDR1 is LGHNA and CDR2 YSLEER. The length of the CDR3 is 14 residues.

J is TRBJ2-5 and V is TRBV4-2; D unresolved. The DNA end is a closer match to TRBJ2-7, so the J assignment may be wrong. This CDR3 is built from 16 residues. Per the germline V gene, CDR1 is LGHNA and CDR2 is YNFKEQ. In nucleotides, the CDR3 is TGTGCCAGCAGCCAAGATTCCCGCGAGACCACCTACGAGCAGTACTTC. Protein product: CASSQDSRETTYEQYF.

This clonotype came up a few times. The CDR3 is CASSFGRGGSKTQYF. The CDR3 nucleotides are TGTGCCAGCAGTTTCGGGCGGGGGGGCAGTAAGACCCAGTACTTC. The chain joins TRBV28 to TRBJ2-5; 9 bases match TRBD2. This CDR3 comprises 15 residues. Germline V gene lookup returns CDR1 MDHEN and CDR2 SYDVKM. V lost 3 bases and J lost 6; bases outside the gene matches: 8.

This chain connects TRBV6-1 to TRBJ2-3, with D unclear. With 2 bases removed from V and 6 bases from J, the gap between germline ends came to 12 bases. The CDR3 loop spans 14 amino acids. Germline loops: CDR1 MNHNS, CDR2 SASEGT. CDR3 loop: CASSETPQHDTQYF. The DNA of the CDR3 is TGTGCCAGCAGTGAAACCCCTCAGCACGATACGCAGTATTTT.

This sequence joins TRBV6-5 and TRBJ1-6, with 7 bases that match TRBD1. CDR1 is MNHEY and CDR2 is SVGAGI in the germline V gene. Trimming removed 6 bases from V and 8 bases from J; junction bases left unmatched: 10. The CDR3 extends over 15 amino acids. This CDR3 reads CASRLEGGVDSPLHF. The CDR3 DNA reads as TGTGCCAGCAGACTAGAAGGGGGCGTAGATTCACCCCTCCACTTT.

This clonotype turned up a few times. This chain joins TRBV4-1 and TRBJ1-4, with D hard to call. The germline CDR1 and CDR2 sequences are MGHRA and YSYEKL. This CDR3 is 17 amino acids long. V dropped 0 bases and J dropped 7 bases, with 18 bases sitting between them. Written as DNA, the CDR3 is TGCGCCAGCAGCCAAGATATGTTACCAAGTGTCCGTGAAAAACTGTTTTTT. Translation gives CASSQDMLPSVREKLFF.

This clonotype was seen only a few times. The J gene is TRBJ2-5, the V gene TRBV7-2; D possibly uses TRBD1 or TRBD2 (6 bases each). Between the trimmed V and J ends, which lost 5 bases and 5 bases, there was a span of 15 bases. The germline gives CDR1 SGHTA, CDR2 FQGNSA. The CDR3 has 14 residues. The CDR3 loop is CASSAWGAEETQYF. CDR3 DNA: TGTGCCAGCAGCGCTTGGGGGGCGGAGGAGACCCAGTACTTC.

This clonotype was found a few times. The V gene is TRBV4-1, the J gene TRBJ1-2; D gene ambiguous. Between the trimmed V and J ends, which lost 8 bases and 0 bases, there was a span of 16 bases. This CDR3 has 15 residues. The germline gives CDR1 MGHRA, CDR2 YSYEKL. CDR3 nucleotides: TGCGCCAGCCGATCGATTGGGATGACTAACTATGGCTACACCTTC. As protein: CASRSIGMTNYGYTF.

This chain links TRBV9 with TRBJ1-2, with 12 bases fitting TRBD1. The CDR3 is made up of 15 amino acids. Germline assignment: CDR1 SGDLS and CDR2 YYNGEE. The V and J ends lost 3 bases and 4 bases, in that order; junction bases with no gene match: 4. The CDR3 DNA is TGTGCCAGCAGCGCGGGACAGGGGGCGACCTATGGCTACACCTTC. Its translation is CASSAGQGATYGYTF.

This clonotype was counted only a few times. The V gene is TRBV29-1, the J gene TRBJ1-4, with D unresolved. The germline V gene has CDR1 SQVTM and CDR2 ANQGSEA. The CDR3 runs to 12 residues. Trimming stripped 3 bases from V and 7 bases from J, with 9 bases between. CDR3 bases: TGCAGCGTTGATGGAGGAGGTGAAAAACTGTTTTTT. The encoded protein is CSVDGGGEKLFF.

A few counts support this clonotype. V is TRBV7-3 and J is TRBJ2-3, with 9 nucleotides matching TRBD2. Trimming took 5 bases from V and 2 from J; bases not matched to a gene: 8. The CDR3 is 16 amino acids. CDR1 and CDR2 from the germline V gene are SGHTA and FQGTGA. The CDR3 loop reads CASSPRGGAVTDTQYF. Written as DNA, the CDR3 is TGTGCCAGCAGCCCCCGCGGGGGGGCGGTCACAGATACGCAGTATTTT.

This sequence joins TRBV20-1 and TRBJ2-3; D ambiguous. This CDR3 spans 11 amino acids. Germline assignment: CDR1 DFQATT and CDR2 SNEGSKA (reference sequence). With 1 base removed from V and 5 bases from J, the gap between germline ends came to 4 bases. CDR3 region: CSARVIDTQYF. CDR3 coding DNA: TGCAGTGCTAGAGTAATAGATACGCAGTATTTT.

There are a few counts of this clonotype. CDR3 nucleotide sequence: TGTGCCAGCAGCACCCGGGGGGGGGACAGGACCAATGAGCAGTTCTTC. Encoded protein: CASSTRGGDRTNEQFF. V is TRBV7-8 and J is TRBJ2-1, with D perhaps TRBD1 or TRBD2 (8 bases each). CDR3 length: 16 amino acids. The V end was cut by 5 bases, the J end by 6 bases, with 20 bases between. Germline V gives CDR1 SGHVS, CDR2 FQNEAQ.

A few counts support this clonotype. CDR3 sequence: CASREGVETQYF. The CDR3, as DNA: TGTGCCAGCAGAGAGGGTGTAGAGACCCAGTACTTC. The chain uses TRBV28 and TRBJ2-5, with D perhaps matching TRBD2 (5 bases). The V gene lost 6 bases and the J gene lost 4 bases, with 9 bases spanning the gap. This CDR3 is built from 12 residues. Germline CDR1 is MDHEN and CDR2 is SYDVKM.

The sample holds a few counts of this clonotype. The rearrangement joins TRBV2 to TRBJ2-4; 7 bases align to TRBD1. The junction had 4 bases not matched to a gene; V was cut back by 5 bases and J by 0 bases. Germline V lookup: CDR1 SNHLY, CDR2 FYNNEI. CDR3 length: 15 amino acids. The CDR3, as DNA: TGTGCCAGCAGTACCGGACAGGTAGCCAAAAACATTCAGTACTTC. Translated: CASSTGQVAKNIQYF.

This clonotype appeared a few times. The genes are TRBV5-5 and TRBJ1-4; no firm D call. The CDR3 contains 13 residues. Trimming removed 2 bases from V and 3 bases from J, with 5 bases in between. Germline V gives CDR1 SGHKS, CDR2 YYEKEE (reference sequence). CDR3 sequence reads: CASSLRPNEKLFF. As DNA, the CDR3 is TGTGCCAGCAGCTTAAGGCCTAATGAAAAACTGTTTTTT.

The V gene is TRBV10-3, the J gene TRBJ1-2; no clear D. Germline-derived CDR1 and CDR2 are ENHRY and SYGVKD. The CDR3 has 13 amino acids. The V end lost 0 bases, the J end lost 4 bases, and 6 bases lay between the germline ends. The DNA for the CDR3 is TGTGCCATCAGTGAGTCAGCGGGCTATGGCTACACCTTC. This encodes CAISESAGYGYTF.

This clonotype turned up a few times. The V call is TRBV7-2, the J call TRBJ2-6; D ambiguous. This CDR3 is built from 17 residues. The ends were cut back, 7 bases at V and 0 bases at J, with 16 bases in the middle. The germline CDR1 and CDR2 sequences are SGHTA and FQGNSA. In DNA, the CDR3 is TGTGCCAGCACCCTCGCCCCCCTTAACTCTGGGGCCAACGTCCTGACTTTC. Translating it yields CASTLAPLNSGANVLTF.

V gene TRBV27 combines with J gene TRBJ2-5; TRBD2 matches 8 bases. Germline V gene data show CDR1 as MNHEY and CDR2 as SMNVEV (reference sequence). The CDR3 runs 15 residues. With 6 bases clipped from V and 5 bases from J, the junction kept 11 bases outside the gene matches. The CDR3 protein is CASSPYGGVWETQYF. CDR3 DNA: TGTGCCAGCAGCCCTTACGGGGGGGTTTGGGAGACCCAGTACTTC.

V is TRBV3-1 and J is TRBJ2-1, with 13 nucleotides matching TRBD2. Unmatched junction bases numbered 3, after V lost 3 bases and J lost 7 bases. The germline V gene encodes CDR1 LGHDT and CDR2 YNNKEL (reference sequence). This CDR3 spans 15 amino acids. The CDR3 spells CASSQTSGRSNEQFF. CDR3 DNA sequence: TGTGCCAGCAGCCAGACTAGCGGGAGGTCTAATGAGCAGTTCTTC.

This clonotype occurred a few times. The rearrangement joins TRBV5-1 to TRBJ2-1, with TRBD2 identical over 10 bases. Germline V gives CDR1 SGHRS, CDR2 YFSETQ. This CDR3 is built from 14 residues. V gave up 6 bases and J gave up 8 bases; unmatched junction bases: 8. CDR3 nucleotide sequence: TGCGCCAGCACCCGGACTAGCGGAGGGGATGAGCAGTTCTTC. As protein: CASTRTSGGDEQFF.

The DNA of the CDR3 is TGCGCCAGCAGCCCCAGGGGAGGGAATGAAAAACTGTTTTTT. Encoded protein: CASSPRGGNEKLFF. J is TRBJ1-4 and V is TRBV4-1; tentatively, D is TRBD1 (6 bases). The CDR3 runs to 14 residues. V gave up 4 bases and J gave up 5 bases, with 11 bases separating them. CDR1 is MGHRA, CDR2 YSYEKL, per germline.

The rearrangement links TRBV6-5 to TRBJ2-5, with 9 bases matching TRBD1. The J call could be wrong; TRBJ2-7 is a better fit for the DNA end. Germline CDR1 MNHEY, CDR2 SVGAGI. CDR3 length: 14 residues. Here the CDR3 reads CASSEGQGFGEQYF. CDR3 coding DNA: TGTGCCAGCAGTGAAGGACAGGGGTTTGGCGAGCAGTACTTC.

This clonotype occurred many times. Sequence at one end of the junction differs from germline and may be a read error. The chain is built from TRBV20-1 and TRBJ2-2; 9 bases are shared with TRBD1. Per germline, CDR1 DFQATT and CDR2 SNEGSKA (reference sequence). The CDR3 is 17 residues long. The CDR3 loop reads CSARPIKQGAGTGELFF. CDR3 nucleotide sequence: TGCAGTGCGCGTCCCATAAAACAGGGGGCGGGGACCGGGGAGTTGTTTTTT.